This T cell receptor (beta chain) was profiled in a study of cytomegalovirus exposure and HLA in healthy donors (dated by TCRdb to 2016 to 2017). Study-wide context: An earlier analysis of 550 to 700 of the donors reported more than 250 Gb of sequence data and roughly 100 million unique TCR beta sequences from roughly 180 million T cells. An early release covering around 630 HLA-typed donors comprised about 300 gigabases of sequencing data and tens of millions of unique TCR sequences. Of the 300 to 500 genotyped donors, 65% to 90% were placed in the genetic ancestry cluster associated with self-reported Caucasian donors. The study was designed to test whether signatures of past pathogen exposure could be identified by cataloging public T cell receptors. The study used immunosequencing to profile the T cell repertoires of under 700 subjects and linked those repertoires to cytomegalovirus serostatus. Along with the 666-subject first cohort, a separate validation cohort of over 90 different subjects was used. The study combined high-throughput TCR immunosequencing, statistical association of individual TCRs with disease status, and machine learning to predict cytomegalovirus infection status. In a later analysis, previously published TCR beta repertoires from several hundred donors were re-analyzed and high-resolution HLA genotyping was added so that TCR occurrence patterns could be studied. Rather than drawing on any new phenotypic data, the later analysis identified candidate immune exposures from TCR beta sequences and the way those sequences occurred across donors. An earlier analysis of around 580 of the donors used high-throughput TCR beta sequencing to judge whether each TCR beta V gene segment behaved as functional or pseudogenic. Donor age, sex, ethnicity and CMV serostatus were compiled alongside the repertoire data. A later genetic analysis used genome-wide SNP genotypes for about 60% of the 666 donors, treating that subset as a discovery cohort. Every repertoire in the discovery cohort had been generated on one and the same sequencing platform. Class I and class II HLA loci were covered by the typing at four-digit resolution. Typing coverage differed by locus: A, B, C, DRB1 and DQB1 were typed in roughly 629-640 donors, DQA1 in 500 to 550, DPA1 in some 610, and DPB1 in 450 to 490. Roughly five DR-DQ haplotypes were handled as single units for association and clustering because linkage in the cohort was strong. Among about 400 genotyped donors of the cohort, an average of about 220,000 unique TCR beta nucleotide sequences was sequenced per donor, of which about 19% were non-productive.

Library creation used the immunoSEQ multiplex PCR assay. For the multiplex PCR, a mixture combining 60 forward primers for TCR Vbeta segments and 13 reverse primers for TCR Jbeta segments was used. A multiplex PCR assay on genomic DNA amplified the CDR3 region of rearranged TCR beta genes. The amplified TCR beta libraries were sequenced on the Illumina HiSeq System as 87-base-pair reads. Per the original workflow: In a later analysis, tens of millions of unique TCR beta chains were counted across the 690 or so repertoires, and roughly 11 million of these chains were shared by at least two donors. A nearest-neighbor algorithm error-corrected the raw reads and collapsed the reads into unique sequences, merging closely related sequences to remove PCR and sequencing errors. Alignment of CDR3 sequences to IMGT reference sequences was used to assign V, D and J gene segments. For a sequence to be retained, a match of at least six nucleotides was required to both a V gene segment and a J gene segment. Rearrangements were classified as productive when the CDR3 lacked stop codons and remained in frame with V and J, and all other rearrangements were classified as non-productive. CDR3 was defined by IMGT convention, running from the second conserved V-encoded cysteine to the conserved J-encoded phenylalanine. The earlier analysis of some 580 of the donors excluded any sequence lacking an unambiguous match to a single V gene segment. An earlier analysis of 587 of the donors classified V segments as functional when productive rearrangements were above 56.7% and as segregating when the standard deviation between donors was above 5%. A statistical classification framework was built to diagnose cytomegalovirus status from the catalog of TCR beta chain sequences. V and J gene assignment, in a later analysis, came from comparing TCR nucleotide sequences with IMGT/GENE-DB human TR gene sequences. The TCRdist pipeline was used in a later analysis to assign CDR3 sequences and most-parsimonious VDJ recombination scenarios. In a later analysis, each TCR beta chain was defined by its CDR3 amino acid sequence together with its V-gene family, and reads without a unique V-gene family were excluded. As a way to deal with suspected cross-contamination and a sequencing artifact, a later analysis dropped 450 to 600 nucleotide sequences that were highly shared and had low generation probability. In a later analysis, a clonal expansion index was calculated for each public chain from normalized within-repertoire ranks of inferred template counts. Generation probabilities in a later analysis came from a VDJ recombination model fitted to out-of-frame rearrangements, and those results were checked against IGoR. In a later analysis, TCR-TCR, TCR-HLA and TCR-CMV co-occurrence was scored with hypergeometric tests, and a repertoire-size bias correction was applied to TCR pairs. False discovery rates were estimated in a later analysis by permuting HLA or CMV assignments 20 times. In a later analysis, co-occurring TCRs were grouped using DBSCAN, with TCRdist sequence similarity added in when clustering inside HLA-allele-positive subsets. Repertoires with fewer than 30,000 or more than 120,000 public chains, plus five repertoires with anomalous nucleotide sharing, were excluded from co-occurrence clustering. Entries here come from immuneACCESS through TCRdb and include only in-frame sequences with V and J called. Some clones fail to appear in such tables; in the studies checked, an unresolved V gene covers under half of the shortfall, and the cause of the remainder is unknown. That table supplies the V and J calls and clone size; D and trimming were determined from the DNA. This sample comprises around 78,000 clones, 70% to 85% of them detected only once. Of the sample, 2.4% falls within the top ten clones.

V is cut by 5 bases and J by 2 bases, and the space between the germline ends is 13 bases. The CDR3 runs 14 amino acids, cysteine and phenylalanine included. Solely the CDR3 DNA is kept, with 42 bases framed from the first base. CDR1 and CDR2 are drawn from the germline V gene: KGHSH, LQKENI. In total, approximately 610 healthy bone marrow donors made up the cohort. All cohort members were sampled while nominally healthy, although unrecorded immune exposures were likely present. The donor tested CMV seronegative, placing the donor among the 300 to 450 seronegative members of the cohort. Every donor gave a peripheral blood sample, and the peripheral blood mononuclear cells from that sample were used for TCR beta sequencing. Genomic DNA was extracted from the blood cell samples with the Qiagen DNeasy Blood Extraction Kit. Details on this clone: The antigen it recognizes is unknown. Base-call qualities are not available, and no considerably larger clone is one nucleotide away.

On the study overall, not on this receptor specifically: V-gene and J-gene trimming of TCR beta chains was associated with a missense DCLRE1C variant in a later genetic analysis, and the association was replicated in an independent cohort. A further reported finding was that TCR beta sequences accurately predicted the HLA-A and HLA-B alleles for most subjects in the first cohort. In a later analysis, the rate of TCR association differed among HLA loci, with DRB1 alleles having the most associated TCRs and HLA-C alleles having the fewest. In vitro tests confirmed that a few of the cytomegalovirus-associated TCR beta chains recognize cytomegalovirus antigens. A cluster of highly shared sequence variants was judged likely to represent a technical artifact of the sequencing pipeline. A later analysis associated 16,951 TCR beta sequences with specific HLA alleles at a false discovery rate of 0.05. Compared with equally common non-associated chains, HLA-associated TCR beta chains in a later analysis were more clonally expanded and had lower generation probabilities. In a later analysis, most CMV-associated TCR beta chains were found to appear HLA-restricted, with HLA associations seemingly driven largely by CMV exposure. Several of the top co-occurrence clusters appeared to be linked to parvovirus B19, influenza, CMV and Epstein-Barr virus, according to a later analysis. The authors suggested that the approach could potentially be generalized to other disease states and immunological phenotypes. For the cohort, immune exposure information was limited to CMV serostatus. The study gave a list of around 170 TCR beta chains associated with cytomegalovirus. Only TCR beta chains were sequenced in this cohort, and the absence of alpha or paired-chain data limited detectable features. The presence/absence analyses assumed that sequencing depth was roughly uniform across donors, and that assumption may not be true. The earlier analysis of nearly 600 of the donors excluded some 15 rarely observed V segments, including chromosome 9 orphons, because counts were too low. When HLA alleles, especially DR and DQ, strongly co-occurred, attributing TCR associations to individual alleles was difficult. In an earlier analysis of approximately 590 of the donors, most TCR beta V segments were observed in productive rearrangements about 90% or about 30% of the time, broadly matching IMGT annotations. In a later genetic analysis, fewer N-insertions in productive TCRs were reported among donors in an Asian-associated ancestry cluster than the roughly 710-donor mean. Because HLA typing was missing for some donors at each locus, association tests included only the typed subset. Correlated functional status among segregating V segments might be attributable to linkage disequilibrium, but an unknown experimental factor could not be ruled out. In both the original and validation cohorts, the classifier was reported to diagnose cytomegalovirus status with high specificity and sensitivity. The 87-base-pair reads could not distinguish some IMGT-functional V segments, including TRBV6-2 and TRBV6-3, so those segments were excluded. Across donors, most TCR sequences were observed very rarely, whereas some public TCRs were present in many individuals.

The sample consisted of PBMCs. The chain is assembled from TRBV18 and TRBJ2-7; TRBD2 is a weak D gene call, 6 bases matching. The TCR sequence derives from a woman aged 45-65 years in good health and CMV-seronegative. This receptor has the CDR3 CASSGGLATYEQYF. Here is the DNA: TGTGCCAGCTCAGGGGGACTTGCTACCTACGAGCAGTACTTC. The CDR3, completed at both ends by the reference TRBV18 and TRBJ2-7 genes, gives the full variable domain NAGVMQNPRHLVRRRGQEARLRCSPMKGHSHVYWYRQLPEEGLKFMVYLQKENIIDESGMPKERFSAEFPKEGPSILRIQQVVRGDSAAYFCASSGGLATYEQYFGPGTRLTVT.